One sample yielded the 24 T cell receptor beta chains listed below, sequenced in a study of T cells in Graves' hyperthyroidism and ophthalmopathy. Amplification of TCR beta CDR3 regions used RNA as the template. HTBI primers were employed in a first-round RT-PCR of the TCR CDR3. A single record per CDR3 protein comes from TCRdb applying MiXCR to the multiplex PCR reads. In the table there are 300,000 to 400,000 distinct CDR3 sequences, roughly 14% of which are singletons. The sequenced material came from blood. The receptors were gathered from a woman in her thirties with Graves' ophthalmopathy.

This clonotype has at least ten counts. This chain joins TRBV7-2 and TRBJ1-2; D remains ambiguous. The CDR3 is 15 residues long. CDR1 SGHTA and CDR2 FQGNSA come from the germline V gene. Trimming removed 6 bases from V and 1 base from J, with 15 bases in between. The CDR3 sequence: CASSLTPVLNYGYTF. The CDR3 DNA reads TGTGCCAGCAGTCTAACCCCAGTCCTTAACTATGGCTACACCTTC.

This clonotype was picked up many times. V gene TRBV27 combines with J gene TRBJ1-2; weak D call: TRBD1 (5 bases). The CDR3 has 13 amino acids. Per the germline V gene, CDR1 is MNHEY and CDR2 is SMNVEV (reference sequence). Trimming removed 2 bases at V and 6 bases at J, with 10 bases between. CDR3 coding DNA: TGTGCCAGCAGTTTAAAGGGGTGGAATGGCTACACCTTC. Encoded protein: CASSLKGWNGYTF.

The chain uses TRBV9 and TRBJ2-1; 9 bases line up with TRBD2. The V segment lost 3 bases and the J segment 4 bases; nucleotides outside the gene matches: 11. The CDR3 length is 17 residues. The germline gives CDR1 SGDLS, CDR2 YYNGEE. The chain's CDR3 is CASSAFEGGGAYNEQFF. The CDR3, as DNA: TGTGCCAGCAGCGCCTTCGAGGGCGGGGGGGCTTACAATGAGCAGTTCTTC.

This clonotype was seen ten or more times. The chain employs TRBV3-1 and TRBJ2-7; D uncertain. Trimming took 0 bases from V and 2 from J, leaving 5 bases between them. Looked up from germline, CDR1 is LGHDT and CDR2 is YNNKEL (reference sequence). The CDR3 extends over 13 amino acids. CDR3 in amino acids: CASSQDGPYEQYF. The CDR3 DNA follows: TGTGCCAGCAGCCAAGATGGGCCCTACGAGCAGTACTTC.

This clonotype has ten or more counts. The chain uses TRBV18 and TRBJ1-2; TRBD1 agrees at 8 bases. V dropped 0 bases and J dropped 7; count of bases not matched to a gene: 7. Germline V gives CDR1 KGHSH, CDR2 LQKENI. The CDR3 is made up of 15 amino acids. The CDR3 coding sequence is TGTGCCAGCTCACCACCTTCGGACAGGGTTGGTGGCTACACCTTC. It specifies CASSPPSDRVGGYTF.

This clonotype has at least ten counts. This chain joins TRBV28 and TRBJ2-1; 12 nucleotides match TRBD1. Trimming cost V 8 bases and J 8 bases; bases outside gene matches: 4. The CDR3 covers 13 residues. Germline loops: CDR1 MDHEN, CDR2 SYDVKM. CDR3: CASAGTGGHEQFF. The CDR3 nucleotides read TGTGCCAGCGCCGGGACAGGGGGCCATGAGCAGTTCTTC.

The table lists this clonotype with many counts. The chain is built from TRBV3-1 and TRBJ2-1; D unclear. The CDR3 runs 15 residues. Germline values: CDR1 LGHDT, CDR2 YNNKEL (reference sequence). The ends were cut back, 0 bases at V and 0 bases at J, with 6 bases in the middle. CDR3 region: CASSQDPSSYNEQFF. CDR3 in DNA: TGTGCCAGCAGCCAAGATCCAAGCTCCTACAATGAGCAGTTCTTC.

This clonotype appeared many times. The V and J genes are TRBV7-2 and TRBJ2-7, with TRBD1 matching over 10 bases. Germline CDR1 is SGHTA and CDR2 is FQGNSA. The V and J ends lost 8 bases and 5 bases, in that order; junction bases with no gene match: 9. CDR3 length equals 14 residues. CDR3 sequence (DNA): TGTGCCAGCGCCCCCGGGACAGGGGAGGACGAGCAGTACTTC. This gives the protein CASAPGTGEDEQYF.

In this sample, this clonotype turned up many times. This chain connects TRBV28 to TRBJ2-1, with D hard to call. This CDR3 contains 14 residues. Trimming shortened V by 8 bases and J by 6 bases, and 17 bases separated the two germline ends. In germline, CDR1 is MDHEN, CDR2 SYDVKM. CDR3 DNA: TGTGCCAGCGACAACGCCCCGGTTAGCAATGAGCAGTTCTTC. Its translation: CASDNAPVSNEQFF.

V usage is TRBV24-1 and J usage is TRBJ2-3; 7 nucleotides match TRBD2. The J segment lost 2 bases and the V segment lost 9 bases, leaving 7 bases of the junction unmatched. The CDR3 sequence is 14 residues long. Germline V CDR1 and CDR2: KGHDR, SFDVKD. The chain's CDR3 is CATRGVSNTDTQYF. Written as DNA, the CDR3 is TGTGCCACCCGGGGGGTAAGCAACACAGATACGCAGTATTTT.

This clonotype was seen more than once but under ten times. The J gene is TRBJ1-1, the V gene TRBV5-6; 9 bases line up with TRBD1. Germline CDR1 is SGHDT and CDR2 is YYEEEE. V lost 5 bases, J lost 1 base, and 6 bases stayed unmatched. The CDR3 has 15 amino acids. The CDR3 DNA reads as TGTGCCAGCAGAACTGGGACAGGGCAGAACACTGAAGCTTTCTTT. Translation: CASRTGTGQNTEAFF.

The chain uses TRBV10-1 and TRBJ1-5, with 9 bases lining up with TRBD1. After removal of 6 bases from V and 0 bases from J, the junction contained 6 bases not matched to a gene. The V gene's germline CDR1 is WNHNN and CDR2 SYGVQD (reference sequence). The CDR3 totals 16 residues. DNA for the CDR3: TGCGCCAGCAGGGACAGGGGCGATTATAGCAATCAGCCCCAGCATTTT. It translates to CASRDRGDYSNQPQHF.

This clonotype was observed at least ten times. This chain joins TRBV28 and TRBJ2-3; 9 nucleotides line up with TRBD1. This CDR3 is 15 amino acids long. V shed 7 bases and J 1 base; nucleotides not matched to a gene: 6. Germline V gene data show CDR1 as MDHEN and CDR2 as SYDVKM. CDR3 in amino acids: CASIGTGRGTDTQYF. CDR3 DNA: TGTGCCAGCATAGGGACAGGGCGGGGCACAGATACGCAGTATTTT.

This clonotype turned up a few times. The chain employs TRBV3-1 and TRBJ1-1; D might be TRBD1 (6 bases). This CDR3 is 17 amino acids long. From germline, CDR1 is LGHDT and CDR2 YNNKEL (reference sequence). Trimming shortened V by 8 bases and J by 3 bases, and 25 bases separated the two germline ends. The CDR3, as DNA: TGTGCCAGCGGCCGGAAAGGGGCCCAAGGGGGGGACACTGAAGCTTTCTTT. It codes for CASGRKGAQGGDTEAFF.

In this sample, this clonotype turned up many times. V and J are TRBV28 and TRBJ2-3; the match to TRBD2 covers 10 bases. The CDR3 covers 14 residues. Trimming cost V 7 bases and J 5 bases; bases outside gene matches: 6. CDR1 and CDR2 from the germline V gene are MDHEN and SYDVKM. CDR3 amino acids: CASTSGGARDTQYF. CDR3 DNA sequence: TGTGCCAGCACGAGCGGGGGGGCCCGAGATACGCAGTATTTT.

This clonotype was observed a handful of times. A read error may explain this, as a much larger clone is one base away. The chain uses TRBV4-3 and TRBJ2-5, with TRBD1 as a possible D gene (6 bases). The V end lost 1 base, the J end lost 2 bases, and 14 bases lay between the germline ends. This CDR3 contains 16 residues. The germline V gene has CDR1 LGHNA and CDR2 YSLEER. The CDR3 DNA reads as TGCGCCAGCAGCCAAGGGGTTTGGACAGCTCAAGAGACCCAGTACTTC. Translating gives CASSQGVWTAQETQYF.

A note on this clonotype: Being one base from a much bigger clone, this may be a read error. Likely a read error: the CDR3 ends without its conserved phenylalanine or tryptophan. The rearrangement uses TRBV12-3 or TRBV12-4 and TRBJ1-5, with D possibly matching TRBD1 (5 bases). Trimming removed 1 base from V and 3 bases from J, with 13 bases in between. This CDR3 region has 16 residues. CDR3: CASSLGVGVNNQPQHS. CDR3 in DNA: TGTGCCAGCAGTTTAGGGGTAGGGGTCAACAATCAGCCCCAGCATTCT.

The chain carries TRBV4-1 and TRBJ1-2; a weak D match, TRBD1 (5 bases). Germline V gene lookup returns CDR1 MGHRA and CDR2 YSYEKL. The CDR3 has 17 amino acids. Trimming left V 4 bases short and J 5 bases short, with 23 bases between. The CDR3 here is CASSLPPTGQGRYGYTF. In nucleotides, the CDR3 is TGCGCCAGCAGCCTTCCCCCAACCGGGCAGGGACGGTATGGCTACACCTTC.

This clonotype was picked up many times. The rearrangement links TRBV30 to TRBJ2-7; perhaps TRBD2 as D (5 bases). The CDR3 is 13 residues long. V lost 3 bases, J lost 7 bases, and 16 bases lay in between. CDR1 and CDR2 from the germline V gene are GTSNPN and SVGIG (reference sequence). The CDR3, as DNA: TGTGCCTGGAGACCCGGGATCCCGGATGAGCAGTACTTC. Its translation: CAWRPGIPDEQYF.

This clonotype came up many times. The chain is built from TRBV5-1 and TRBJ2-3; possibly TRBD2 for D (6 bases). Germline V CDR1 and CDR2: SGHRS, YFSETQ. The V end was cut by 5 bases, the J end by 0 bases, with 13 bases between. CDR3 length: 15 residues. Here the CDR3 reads CASRGGTTSTDTQYF. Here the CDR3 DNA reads TGCGCCAGCAGAGGAGGGACCACTAGCACAGATACGCAGTATTTT.

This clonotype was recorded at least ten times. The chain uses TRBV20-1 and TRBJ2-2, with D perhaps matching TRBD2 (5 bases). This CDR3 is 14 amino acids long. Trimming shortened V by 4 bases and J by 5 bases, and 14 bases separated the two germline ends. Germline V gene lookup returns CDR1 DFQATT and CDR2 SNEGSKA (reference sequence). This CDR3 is CSATSGLGTGELFF. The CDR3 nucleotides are TGCAGTGCTACCTCCGGACTGGGAACCGGGGAGCTGTTTTTT.

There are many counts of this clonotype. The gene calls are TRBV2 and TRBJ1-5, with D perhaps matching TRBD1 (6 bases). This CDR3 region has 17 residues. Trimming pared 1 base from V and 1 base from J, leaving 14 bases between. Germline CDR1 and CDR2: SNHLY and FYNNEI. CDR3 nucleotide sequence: TGTGCCAGCAGTGAAGACAGGCTAAGGGGGAGCAATCAGCCCCAGCATTTT. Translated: CASSEDRLRGSNQPQHF. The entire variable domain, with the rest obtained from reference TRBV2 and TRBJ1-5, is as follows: EPEVTQTPSHQVTQMGQEVILRCVPISNHLYFYWYRQILGQKVEFLVSFYNNEISEKSEIFDDQFSVERPDGSNFTLKIRSTKLEDSAMYFCASSEDRLRGSNQPQHFGDGTRLSIL.

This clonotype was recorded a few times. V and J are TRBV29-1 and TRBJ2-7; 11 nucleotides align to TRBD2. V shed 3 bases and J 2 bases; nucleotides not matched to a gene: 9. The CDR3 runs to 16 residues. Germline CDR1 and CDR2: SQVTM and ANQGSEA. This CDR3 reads CSVDLRLAGLPYEQYF. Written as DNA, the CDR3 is TGCAGCGTTGACCTTAGACTAGCGGGGTTACCCTACGAGCAGTACTTC.

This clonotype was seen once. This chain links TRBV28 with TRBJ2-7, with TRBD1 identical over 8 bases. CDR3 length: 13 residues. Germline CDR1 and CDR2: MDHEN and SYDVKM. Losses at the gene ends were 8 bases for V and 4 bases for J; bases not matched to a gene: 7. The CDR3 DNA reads TGTGCCAGCTTCGGACAGGGTGGGTACGAGCAGTACTTC. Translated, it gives CASFGQGGYEQYF.